Reported below is one T cell receptor beta chain. The data belong to a study of T cells and copy number aberrations in small-cell lung cancer. Looked up from germline, CDR1 is SGDLS and CDR2 is YYNGEE. The CDR3 is 13 amino acids. The ends were cut back, 0 bases at V and 7 bases at J, with 11 bases in the middle. Sequencing used immunoSEQ multiplex PCR; TCRdb keeps in-frame clones, though not all of them. This table has around 6,500 clones, around 77% appearing once. Sample: tumor tissue. The chain joins TRBV9 to TRBJ2-7, with a possible D match to TRBD1 (5 bases). The sequence was obtained from a man between 45 and 60 years old with small cell lung cancer. This CDR3 reads CASSVGHRSEQYF. The CDR3 bases are TGTGCCAGCAGCGTAGGACACAGGTCAGAGCAGTACTTC.